The 8 T cell receptor beta chains in this list originate from one sample, sequenced in a study of T cell repertoires in cytomegalovirus infection. One entry per CDR3 protein, called by TCRdb with MiXCR from the reads. The sample lists roughly 760,000 distinct CDR3 sequences; roughly a third were seen once. The sequencing input was PBMCs. The receptors derive from a human donor in good health (CMV status not recorded). Some clones in this sample may be carry-over from other donors' samples.

As for this clonotype: One junction end does not reproduce the germline sequence, and a read error may be involved. The V call is TRBV6-1, the J call TRBJ2-7; D is perhaps TRBD1 (6 bases). Per the germline V gene, CDR1 is MNHNS and CDR2 is SASEGT. The CDR3 runs 13 residues. CDR3 nucleotides: TGTGCCAGCAGTTATGGCAGGGGCTACGAGCATTACTTC. This sequence encodes CASSYGRGYEHYF.

This clonotype was detected once. The chain employs TRBV6-6 and TRBJ1-4; D is uncertain. Germline CDR1 MNHNY, CDR2 SVGAGI (reference sequence). The V end lost 7 bases, the J end lost 6 bases, and 15 bases lay between the germline ends. There are 14 residues in the CDR3. The DNA for the CDR3 is TGTGCCAGCACCCCCCTTTGGAGGGATGAAAAACTGTTTTTT. Residues: CASTPLWRDEKLFF.

This chain joins TRBV27 and TRBJ1-5, with D possibly TRBD1 on 5 matching bases. Germline V CDR1 and CDR2: MNHEY, SMNVEV (reference sequence). The CDR3 loop spans 18 amino acids. V lost 1 base and J lost 0, with 16 bases in between. The CDR3 protein is CASSLYGIGANSNQPQHF. In DNA, the CDR3 is TGTGCCAGCAGTTTATACGGAATCGGGGCTAATAGCAATCAGCCCCAGCATTTT.

The V call is TRBV28, the J call TRBJ1-2; TRBD1 matches at 8 bases. The trim removed 3 bases at V and 5 bases at J, leaving 14 bases unmatched. There are 17 residues in the CDR3. Germline loops: CDR1 MDHEN, CDR2 SYDVKM. This CDR3 reads CASSFAQTGAPIYGYTF. The CDR3, as DNA: TGTGCCAGCAGTTTCGCCCAGACAGGGGCCCCAATTTATGGCTACACCTTC.

The J gene is TRBJ2-7, the V gene TRBV6-1; D gene unclear. The germline V gene has CDR1 MNHNS and CDR2 SASEGT. This CDR3 contains 15 residues. V was trimmed by 1 base and J by 6 bases, leaving 16 bases between them. This CDR3 is CASSEEWQDPSEQYF. The CDR3 DNA reads TGTGCCAGCAGTGAAGAATGGCAGGATCCCTCCGAGCAGTACTTC.

There are many counts of this clonotype. The chain carries TRBV7-2 and TRBJ2-3; 8 nucleotides agree with TRBD2. The CDR3 runs 16 residues. Losses at the gene ends were 5 bases for V and 4 bases for J; bases not matched to a gene: 11. Germline assignment: CDR1 SGHTA and CDR2 FQGNSA. The DNA of the CDR3 is TGTGCCAGCAGCCCCAAAGTGGGACTAGAATCAGATACGCAGTATTTT. This translates into CASSPKVGLESDTQYF.

The chain carries TRBV28 and TRBJ2-1; D uncertain. Trimming shortened V by 4 bases and J by 9 bases, and 13 bases separated the two germline ends. This CDR3 contains 13 residues. Germline assignment: CDR1 MDHEN and CDR2 SYDVKM. The CDR3 DNA follows: TGTGCCAGCAGTTCACCCCCCCCGGCTGAGCAGTTCTTC. Its translation is CASSSPPPAEQFF.

This clonotype has a handful of counts. This chain joins TRBV7-3 and TRBJ2-2; 10 bases are a match to TRBD1. The V and J ends lost 3 bases and 4 bases, in that order; junction bases with no gene match: 5. The CDR3 covers 16 residues. Germline-derived CDR1 and CDR2 are SGHTA and FQGTGA. The chain's CDR3 is CASSFLRDRGTGELFF. CDR3 bases: TGTGCCAGCAGCTTTCTCCGGGACAGGGGCACCGGGGAGCTGTTTTTT.